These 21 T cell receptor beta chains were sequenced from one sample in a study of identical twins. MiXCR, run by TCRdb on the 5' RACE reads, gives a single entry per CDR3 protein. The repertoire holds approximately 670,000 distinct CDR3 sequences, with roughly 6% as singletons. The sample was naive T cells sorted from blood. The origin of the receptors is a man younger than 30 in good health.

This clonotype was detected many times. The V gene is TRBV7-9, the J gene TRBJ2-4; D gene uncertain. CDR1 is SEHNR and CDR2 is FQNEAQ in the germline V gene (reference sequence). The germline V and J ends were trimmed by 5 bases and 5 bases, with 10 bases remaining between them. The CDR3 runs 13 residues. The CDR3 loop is CASSGGFENIQYF. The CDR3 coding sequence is TGTGCCAGCAGCGGTGGATTTGAAAACATTCAGTACTTC.

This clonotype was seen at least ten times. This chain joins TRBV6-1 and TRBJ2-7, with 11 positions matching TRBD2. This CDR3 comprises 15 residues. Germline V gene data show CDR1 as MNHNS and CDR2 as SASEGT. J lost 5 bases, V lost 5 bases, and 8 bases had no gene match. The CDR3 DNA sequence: TGTGCCAGCAGTCCTGGACTAGCGGGTTCGGACGAGCAGTACTTC. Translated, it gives CASSPGLAGSDEQYF.

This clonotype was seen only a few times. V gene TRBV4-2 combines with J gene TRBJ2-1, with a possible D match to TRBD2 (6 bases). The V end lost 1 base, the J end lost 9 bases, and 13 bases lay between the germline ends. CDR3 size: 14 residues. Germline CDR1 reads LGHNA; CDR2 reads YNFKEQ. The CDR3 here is CASSQVGVGLEQFF. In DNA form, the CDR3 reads TGTGCCAGCAGCCAAGTGGGGGTGGGACTTGAGCAGTTCTTC.

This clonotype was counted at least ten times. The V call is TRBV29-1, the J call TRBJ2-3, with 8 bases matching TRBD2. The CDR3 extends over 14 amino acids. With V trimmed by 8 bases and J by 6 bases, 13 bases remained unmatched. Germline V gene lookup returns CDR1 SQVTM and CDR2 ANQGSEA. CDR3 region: CSPFLGRASDTQYF. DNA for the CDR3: TGCAGCCCCTTCCTCGGGAGGGCCTCGGATACGCAGTATTTT.

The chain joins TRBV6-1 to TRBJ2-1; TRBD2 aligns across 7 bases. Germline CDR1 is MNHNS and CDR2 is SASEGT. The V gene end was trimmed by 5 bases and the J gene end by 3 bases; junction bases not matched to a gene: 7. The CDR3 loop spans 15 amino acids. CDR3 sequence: CASSQPGTIYNEQFF. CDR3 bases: TGTGCCAGCAGTCAACCTGGGACTATCTACAATGAGCAGTTCTTC.

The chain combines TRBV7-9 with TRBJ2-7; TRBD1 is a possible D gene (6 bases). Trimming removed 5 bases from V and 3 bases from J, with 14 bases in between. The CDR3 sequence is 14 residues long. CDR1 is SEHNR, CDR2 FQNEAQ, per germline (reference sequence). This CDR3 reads CASSKSGTLYEQYF. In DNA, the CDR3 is TGTGCCAGCAGCAAGTCCGGGACACTCTACGAGCAGTACTTC.

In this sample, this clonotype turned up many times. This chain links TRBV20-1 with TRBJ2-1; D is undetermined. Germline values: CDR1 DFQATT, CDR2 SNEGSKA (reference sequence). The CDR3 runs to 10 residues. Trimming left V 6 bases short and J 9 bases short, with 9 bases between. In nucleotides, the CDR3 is TGCAGTGCCCAAGTCAGTGAGCAGTTCTTC. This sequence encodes CSAQVSEQFF.

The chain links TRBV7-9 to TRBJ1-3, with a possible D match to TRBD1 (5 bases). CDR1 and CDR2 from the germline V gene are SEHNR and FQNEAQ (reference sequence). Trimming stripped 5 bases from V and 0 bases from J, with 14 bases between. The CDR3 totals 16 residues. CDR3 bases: TGTGCCAGCAGCACTGGGACGGCTATCTCTGGAAACACCATATATTTT. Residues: CASSTGTAISGNTIYF.

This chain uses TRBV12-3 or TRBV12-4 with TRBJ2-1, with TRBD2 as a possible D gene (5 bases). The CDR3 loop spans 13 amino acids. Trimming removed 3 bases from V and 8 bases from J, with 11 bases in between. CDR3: CASSFRGRDEQFF. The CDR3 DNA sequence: TGTGCCAGCAGTTTCCGAGGGCGCGATGAGCAGTTCTTC.

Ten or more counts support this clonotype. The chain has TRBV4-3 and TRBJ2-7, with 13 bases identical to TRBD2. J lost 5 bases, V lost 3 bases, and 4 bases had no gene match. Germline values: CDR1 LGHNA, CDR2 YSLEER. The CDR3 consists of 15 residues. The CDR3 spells CASSQRLAGGHEQYF. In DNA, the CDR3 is TGCGCCAGCAGCCAGCGACTAGCGGGAGGCCACGAGCAGTACTTC.

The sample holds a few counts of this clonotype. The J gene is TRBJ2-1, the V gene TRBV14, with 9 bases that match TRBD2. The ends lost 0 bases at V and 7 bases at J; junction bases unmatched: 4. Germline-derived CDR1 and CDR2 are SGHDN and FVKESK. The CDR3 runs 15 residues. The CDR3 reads CASSQEPSGVNEQFF. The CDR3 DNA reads TGTGCCAGCAGCCAAGAGCCTAGCGGGGTGAATGAGCAGTTCTTC.

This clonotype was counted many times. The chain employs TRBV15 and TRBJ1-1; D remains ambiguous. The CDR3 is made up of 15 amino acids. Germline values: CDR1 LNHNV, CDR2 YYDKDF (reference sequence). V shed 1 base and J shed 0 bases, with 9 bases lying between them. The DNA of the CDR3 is TGTGCCACCAGCAGAGCGACAAATATGAACACTGAAGCTTTCTTT. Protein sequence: CATSRATNMNTEAFF.

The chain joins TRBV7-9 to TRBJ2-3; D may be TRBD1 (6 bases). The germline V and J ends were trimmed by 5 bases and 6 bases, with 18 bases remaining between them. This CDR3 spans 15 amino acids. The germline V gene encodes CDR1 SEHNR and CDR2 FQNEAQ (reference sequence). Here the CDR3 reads CASSPGTSSVDTQYF. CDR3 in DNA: TGTGCCAGCAGCCCCGGGACAAGTTCTGTGGATACGCAGTATTTT.

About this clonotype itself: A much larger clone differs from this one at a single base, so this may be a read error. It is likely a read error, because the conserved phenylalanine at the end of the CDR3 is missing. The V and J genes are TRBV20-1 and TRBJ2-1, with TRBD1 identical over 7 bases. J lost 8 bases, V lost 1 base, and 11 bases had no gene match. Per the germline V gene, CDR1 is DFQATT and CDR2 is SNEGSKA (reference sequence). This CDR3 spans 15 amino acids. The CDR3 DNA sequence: TGCAGTGCTAGAGTCAACTCGGGACAGACGGATGAGCAGTTCTCC. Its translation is CSARVNSGQTDEQFS.

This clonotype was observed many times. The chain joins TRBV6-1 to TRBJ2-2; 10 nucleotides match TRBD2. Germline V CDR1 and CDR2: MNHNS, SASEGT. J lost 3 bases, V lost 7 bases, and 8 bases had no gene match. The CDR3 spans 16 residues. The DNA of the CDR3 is TGTGCCAGCACCCATTTAGCGGGAGGATACACCGGGGAGCTGTTTTTT. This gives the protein CASTHLAGGYTGELFF.

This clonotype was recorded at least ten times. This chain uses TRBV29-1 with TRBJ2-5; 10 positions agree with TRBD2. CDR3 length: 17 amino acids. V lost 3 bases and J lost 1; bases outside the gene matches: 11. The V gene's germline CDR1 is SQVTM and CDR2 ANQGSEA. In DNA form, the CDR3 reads TGCAGCGTTGACAGGGATACTAGCGGGACATCCCAAGAGACCCAGTACTTC. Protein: CSVDRDTSGTSQETQYF.

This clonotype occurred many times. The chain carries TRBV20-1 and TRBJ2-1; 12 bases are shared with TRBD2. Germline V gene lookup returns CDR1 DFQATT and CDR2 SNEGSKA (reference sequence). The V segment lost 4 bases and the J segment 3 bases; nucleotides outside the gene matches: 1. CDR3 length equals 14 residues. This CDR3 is CSATLAGGYNEQFF. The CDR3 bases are TGCAGTGCTACACTAGCGGGAGGCTACAATGAGCAGTTCTTC.

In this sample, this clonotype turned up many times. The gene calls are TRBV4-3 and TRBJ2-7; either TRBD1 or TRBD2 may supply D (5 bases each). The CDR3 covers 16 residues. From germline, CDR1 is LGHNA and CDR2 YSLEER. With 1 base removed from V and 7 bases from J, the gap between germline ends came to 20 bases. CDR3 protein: CASSQVGVGNGIEQYF. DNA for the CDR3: TGCGCCAGCAGCCAAGTGGGGGTTGGGAATGGGATTGAGCAGTACTTC.

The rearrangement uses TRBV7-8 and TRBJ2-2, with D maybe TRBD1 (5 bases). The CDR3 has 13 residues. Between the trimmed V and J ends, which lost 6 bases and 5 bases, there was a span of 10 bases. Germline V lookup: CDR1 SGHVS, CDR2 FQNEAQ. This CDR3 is CASRYDSTGELFF. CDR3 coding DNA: TGTGCCAGCAGATACGACAGTACCGGGGAGCTGTTTTTT.

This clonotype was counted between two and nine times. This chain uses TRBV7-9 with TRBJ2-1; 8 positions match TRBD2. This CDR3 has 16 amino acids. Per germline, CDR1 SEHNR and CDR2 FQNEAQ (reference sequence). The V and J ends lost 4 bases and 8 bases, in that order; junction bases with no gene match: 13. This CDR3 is CASSSRGTSLLHEQFF. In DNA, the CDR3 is TGTGCCAGCAGCTCTAGAGGGACTAGTCTCCTCCATGAGCAGTTCTTC.

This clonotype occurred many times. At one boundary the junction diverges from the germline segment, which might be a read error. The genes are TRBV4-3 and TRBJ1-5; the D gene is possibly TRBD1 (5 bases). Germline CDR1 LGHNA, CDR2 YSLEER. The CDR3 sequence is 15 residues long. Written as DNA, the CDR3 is TGTGCCAGCAGCCAAGATCGGGGGAGTAATCAGCCCCAGCATTTT. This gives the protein CASSQDRGSNQPQHF.